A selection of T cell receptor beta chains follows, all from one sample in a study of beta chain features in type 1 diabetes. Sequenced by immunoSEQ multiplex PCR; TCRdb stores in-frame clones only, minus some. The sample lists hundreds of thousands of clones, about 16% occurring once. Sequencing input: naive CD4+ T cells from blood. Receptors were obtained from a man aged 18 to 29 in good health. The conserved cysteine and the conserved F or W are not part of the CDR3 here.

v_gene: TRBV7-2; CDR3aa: ASSFTGAYEQY
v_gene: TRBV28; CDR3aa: ASRLAGGPTDTQY
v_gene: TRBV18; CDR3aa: ASSRVQGSYEQY
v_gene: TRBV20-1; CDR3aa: SASPRIGYT
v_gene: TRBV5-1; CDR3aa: ASSRPNLKTISTDTQY
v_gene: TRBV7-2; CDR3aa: ASSSAGGVAYEQY
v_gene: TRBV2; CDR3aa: ASRKDGTGELF
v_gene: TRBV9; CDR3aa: ASSAQDRGNSPLH
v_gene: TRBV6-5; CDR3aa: ASRRGQGSYEQY
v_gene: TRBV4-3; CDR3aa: ASSQDLLGREGYT
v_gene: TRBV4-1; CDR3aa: ASSQDSAGGYTEAF
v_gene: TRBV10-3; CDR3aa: AISEPGGRETQY